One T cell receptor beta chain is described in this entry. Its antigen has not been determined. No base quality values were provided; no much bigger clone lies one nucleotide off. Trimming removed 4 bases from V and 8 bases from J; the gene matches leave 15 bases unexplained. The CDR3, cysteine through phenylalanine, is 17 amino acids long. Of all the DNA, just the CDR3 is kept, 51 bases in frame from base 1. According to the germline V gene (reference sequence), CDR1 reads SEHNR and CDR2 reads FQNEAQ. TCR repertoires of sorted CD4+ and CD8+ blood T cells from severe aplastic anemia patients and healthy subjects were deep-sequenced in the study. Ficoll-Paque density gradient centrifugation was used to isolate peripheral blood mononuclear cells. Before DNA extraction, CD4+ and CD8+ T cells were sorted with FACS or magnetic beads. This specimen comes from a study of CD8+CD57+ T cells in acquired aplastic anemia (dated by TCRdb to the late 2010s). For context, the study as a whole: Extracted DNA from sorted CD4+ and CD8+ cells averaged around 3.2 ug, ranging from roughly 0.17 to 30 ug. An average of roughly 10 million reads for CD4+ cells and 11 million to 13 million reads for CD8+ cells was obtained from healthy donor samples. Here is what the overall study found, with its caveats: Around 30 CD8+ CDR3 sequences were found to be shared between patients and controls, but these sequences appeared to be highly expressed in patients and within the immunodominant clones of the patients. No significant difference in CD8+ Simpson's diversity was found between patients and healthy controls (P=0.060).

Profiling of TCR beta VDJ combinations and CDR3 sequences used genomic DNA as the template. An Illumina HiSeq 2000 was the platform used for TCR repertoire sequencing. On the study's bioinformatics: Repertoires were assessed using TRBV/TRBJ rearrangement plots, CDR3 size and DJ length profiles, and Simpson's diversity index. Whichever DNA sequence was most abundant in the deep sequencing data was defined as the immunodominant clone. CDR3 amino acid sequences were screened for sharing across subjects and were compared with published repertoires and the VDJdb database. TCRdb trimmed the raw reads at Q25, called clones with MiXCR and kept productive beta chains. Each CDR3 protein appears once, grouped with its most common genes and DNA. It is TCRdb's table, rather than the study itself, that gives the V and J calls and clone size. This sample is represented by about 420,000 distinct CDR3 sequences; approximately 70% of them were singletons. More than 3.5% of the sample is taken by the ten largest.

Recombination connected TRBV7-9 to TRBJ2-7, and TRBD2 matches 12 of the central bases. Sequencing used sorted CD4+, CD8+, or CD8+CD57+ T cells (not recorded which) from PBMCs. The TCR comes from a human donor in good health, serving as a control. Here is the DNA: TGTGCCAGCAGCTCAGGGGGGCTAGCGGGGGGGCAAATTCAGCAGTACTTC. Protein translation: CASSSGGLAGGQIQQYF. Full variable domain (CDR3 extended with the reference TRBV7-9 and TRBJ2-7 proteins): DTGVSQNPRHKITKRGQNVTFRCDPISEHNRLYWYRQTLGQGPEFLTYFQNEAQLEKSRLLSDRFSAERPKGSFSTLEIQRTEQGDSAMYLCASSSGGLAGGQIQQYFGPGTRLTVT.